This paragraph reports one TCR beta chain. Its antigen is undetermined. Using its own MiXCR run on the RT-PCR reads, TCRdb lists one record per CDR3 protein. Among 500,000 to 600,000 distinct CDR3 sequences listed, roughly 10% were seen once. This sample was included in a study of response to subunit inactivated influenza vaccine. General study points: The authors offered the suggestion that each seasonal influenza vaccination recruits few new T cells.

This clonotype originated in a man aged 50-59 years who received an inactivated influenza vaccine. The sample was PBMCs from blood, taken on the day of vaccination.

CDR3: CASADKRGFSYNEQFF. CDR3 sequence (DNA): TGTGCCAGCGCCGATAAGCGGGGGTTTTCCTACAATGAGCAGTTCTTC. This sequence joins TRBV2 and TRBJ2-1; 8 bases align to TRBD2. The trim removed 8 bases at V and 1 base at J, leaving 10 bases unmatched. The CDR3 totals 16 residues. In germline, CDR1 is SNHLY, CDR2 FYNNEI.